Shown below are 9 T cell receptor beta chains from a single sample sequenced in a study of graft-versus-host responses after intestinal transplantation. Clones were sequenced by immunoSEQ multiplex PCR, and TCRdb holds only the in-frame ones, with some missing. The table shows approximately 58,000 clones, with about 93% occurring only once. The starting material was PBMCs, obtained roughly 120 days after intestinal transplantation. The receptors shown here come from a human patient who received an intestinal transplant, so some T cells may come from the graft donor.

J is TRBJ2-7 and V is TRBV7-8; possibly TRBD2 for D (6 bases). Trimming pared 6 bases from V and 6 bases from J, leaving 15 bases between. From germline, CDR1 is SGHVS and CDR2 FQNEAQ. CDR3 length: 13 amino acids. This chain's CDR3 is CASSHSAGGEQYF. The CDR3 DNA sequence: TGTGCCAGCAGTCATAGTGCCGGGGGCGAGCAGTACTTC.

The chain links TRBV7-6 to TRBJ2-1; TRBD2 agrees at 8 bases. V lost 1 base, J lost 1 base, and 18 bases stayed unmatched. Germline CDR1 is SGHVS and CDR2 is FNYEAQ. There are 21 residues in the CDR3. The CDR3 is CASSLGGVIAGTYTSYNEQFF. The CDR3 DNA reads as TGTGCCAGCAGCTTAGGGGGGGTAATAGCGGGAACCTATACGTCCTACAATGAGCAGTTCTTC. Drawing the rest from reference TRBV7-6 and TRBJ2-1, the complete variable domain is GAGVSQSPRYKVTKRGQDVALRCDPISGHVSLYWYRQALGQGPEFLTYFNYEAQQDKSGLPNDRFSAERPEGSISTLTIQRTEQRDSAMYRCASSLGGVIAGTYTSYNEQFFGPGTRLTVL.

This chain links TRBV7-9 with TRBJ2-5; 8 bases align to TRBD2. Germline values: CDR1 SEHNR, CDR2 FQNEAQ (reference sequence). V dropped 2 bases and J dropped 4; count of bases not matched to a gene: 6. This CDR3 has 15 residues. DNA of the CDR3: TGTGCCAGCAGCTTAAGCCCAGCGGGAGCAGAGACCCAGTACTTC. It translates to CASSLSPAGAETQYF.

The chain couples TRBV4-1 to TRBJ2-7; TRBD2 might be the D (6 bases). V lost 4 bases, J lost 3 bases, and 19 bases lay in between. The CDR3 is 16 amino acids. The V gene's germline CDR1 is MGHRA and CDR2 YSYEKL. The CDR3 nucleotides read TGCGCCAGCAGCCGGTGGGGTGGGGGGACCCTCTACGAGCAGTACTTC. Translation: CASSRWGGGTLYEQYF.

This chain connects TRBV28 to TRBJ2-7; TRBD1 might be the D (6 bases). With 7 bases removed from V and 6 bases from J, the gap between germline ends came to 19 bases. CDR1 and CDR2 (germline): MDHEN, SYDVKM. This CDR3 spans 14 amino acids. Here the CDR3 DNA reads TGTGCCAGCACTCTTCGGGGCGAGGGGGTCGAGCAGTACTTC. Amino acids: CASTLRGEGVEQYF.

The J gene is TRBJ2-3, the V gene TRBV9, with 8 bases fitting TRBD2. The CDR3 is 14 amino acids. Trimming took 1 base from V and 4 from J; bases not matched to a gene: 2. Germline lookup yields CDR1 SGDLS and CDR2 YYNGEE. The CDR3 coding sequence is TGTGCCAGCAGCGTAATCGGGGGGGCAGATACGCAGTATTTT. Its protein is CASSVIGGADTQYF.

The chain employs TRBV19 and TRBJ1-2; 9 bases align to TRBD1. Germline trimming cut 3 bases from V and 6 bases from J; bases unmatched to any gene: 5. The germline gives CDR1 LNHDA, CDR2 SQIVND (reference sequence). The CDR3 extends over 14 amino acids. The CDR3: CASSIRDRANGYTF. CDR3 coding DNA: TGTGCCAGTAGTATTAGGGACAGGGCGAATGGCTACACCTTC.

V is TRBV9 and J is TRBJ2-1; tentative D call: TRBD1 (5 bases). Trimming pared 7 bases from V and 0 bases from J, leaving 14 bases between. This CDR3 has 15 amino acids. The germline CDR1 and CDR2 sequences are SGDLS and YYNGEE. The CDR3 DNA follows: TGTGCCAGCGACAGAGGAGTCCTCTCCTACAATGAGCAGTTCTTC. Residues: CASDRGVLSYNEQFF.

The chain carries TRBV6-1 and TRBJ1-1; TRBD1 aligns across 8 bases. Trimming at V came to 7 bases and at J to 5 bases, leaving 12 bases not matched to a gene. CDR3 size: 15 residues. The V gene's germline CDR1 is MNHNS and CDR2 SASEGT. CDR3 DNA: TGTGCCAGCACCCCTATACGGACAGGGAGGACTGAAGCTTTCTTT. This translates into CASTPIRTGRTEAFF.